This record covers a single T cell receptor (beta chain). Its specificity is unknown. Profiled with immunoSEQ multiplex PCR; TCRdb holds only in-frame clones, not every one. Of some 130,000 clones detected, roughly 92% appear once; the ten largest clones hold around 0.15%. The data derive from a study of graft-versus-host responses after intestinal transplantation. Study context: All recipients got anti-thymocyte globulin induction, then tacrolimus and steroids for roughly three years. Findings and caveats of the study: Recipient marrow showed GvH clones, some seen first in ileum or blood.

Germline values: CDR1 SGHRS, CDR2 YFSETQ. V shed 1 base, J shed 4 bases, and the junction held 12 bases outside the gene matches. CDR3 length: 17 amino acids. The sequence was obtained from a human donor who received an intestinal transplant. This specimen consisted of unstimulated CD4+ T cells sorted from spleen or lymph node cells, obtained before intestinal transplant. The chain links TRBV5-1 to TRBJ2-7, with 9 bases fitting TRBD1. The DNA for the CDR3 is TGCGCCAGCAGCTTGCTTAGGACAGGGGATCCTCTTTACGAGCAGTACTTC. The encoded protein is CASSLLRTGDPLYEQYF.